A selection of T cell receptor beta chains follows, all from one sample in a study of blood T cell repertoires in COVID-19. Assay: immunoSEQ multiplex PCR; the TCRdb copy retains only in-frame clones and omits some. This table holds fewer than 300,000 clones, approximately 90% found once. Input material: peripheral blood. The source of these receptors is a man aged 50-60 years with COVID-19, enrolled during active disease. The CDR3 runs from the conserved cysteine through the conserved F or W. The order of the fields is J gene, V gene, clone size, CDR3 protein. Not all rows give a size; the values are once, few, many and, for expanded clones, a class.

J: TRBJ2-2
V: TRBV28
size: -
CDR3: CASRGTGRGTGELFF

J: TRBJ1-5
V: TRBV21-1
size: -
CDR3: CASSTRDRDSNQPQHF

J: TRBJ1-6
V: TRBV2
size: -
CDR3: CASSAGQGVEPLHF

J: TRBJ2-3
V: TRBV7-3
size: -
CDR3: CASSLSLAGGPDTQYF

J: TRBJ1-1
V: TRBV5-1
size: -
CDR3: CASSSEEGSYTEAFF

J: TRBJ2-2
V: TRBV5-1
size: -
CDR3: CASSLERGLGTGELFF

J: TRBJ2-2
V: TRBV7-6
size: -
CDR3: CASSSGQGGTGELFF

J: TRBJ2-7
V: TRBV3-1/TRBV3-2
size: -
CDR3: CASSQEPPASQFYEQYF

J: TRBJ1-1
V: TRBV5-4
size: -
CDR3: CASSFSQDTEAFF

J: TRBJ2-1
V: TRBV4-3
size: -
CDR3: CASSQVRDFYNEQFF

J: TRBJ2-7
V: TRBV6-5
size: -
CDR3: CASSYSTSGGAYEQYF

J: TRBJ1-2
V: TRBV6-5
size: -
CDR3: CASRGTGGANYGYTF

J: TRBJ2-7
V: TRBV4-2
size: -
CDR3: CASSLQATRGASYEQYF

J: TRBJ2-3
V: TRBV30
size: -
CDR3: CAWTQGETDTQYF

J: TRBJ2-7
V: TRBV14
size: -
CDR3: CASSQERREYDEQYF

J: TRBJ2-1
V: TRBV9
size: -
CDR3: CASDPGGLASHEQFF

J: TRBJ2-3
V: TRBV7-9
size: -
CDR3: CASSPQREVWHTDTQYF

J: TRBJ2-2
V: TRBV7-8
size: -
CDR3: CASSLRLAGAAGELFF

J: TRBJ2-7
V: TRBV2
size: -
CDR3: CASKTSGSYEQYF

J: TRBJ2-3
V: TRBV6-5
size: -
CDR3: CASSSTSGRADTQYF

J: TRBJ1-5
V: TRBV19
size: few
CDR3: CASSRGGDGSQPQHF

J: TRBJ2-1
V: TRBV7-8
size: -
CDR3: CASSLGSTPNEQFF

J: TRBJ2-1
V: TRBV9
size: -
CDR3: CASSGSWKALAGYNEQFF

J: TRBJ2-7
V: TRBV21-1
size: -
CDR3: CATRGTGGCYEQYF

J: TRBJ2-1
V: TRBV15
size: -
CDR3: CATSQDRSNEQFF

J: TRBJ1-2
V: TRBV28
size: -
CDR3: CASRQTGTDYGYTF

J: TRBJ2-5
V: TRBV18
size: -
CDR3: CASSPRLAEETQYF

J: TRBJ2-7
V: TRBV2
size: -
CDR3: CASSLRYYEQYF

J: TRBJ1-1
V: TRBV28
size: -
CDR3: CASSPSGGGTGVDQDTEAFF

J: TRBJ2-5
V: TRBV12-3/TRBV12-4
size: -
CDR3: CASSFTGGAQYF

J: TRBJ2-7
V: TRBV23-1
size: once
CDR3: CASSPPGQGGFFEQYF

J: TRBJ1-5
V: TRBV5-5
size: -
CDR3: CASSREYSNQPQHF

J: TRBJ2-2
V: TRBV7-9
size: -
CDR3: CASSVETGNTGELFF

J: TRBJ2-1
V: TRBV7-8
size: -
CDR3: CASRPEGTGVNNEQFF

J: TRBJ1-1
V: TRBV7-2
size: -
CDR3: CASSPQGGTEAFF

J: TRBJ2-6
V: TRBV4-3
size: -
CDR3: CASSQDGTAFSGANVLTF

J: TRBJ1-4
V: TRBV5-6
size: -
CDR3: CASSSGTGGVKEKLFF

J: TRBJ2-1
V: TRBV19
size: few
CDR3: CASSIPGLSYNEQFF

J: TRBJ1-1
V: TRBV19
size: -
CDR3: CASSTGTPMNTEAFF

J: TRBJ2-7
V: TRBV21-1
size: few
CDR3: CASSKGHLNLYEQYF

J: TRBJ1-3
V: TRBV5-4
size: -
CDR3: CASSLGTGRSGNTIYF

J: TRBJ1-3
V: TRBV10-1
size: -
CDR3: CASSNPGTGNTIYF

J: TRBJ2-7
V: TRBV6-6
size: -
CDR3: CASSWGAYEQYF

J: TRBJ2-7
V: TRBV5-1
size: few
CDR3: CASSFLEGREYEQYF

J: TRBJ2-5
V: TRBV5-1
size: once
CDR3: CASSSATGAGETQYF

J: TRBJ2-3
V: TRBV27
size: -
CDR3: CASSRIAGGTNTDTQYF

J: TRBJ1-1
V: TRBV27
size: -
CDR3: CASRQGVYTEAFF

J: TRBJ2-7
V: TRBV6-5
size: -
CDR3: CASTRGGDQSYEQYF